This T cell receptor beta chain was profiled in a study of monozygotic twins with inflammatory bowel disease. Study-wide results and limits: There were differing immunosuppressive treatments, which may have added variability to patient repertoires. For repertoire similarity, concordant twins did not differ from discordant twins, possibly because power was limited. Especially with disease activity, IBD patients had fewer clonotypes in common with others than healthy twins did.

On this clonotype itself: What it binds is unknown.

The CDR3 is made up of 15 amino acids. Germline CDR1 is MNHEY and CDR2 is SVGAGI. The authors made each sample's cDNA in eight separate reactions. TCRdb reprocessed the 5' RACE reads, with one entry per CDR3 protein and no DNA. Its table lists about 140,000 distinct CDR3 sequences. This sequence joins TRBV6-5 and TRBJ1-1; the TCRdb D gene call, TRBD1, has no DNA to confirm it. The sequenced sample was blood. The origin of this receptor is a human donor with ulcerative colitis or Crohn's disease, or a healthy co-twin of an affected twin (not recorded which). CDR3 sequence reads: CASSYHGQGVTEAFF.